This T cell receptor (beta chain) was observed in a study of T cell repertoires in cytomegalovirus infection. Study-wide background: Well-studied HLA-B-restricted epitopes and recently identified HLA-C-restricted epitopes of CMV were both used in the study.

The table lists this clonotype with a few counts. Its antigen remains unknown. The CDR3 totals 17 residues. The V end lost 4 bases, the J end lost 4 bases, and 21 bases lay between the germline ends. Germline CDR1 is SEHNR and CDR2 is FQNEAQ (reference sequence). TCRdb fed the reads into MiXCR, producing one record per CDR3 protein. Here the sample spans about 330,000 distinct CDR3 sequences, roughly a third being singletons. The specimen was cultured PBMCs, collected from culture after CMV antigen stimulation. This sequence joins TRBV7-9 and TRBJ2-3; tentatively, D is TRBD2 (6 bases). The sequence was collected from a human donor in good health (CMV status not recorded). Some clones in this sample may be carry-over from other donors' samples. The DNA of the CDR3 is TGTGCCAGCAGCTCCTACCGGACTATGTCAATAGCAGATACGCAGTATTTT. This sequence encodes CASSSYRTMSIADTQYF.